This T cell receptor (beta chain) was obtained from a study of OX40 agonist ivuxolimab in advanced cancers. Whole-study context: Three patients got partial responses; one had hepatocellular carcinoma and two had cutaneous melanoma. Findings of the study overall: In the expanded peripheral T cells, antigen specificity was never determined. CD4+ and CD8+ blood T cells expanded clonally by week 6 at 0.1 to 3.0 mg/kg.

Some clones are missing from TCRdb's copy, which holds only in-frame ones; the method was immunoSEQ multiplex PCR. The table includes about 62,000 clones, 75% to 85% detected once. Concerning this clone: Its antigen is as yet unknown.

This CDR3 is 18 amino acids long. Unmatched junction bases numbered 13, after V lost 4 bases and J lost 2 bases. In germline, CDR1 is SNHLY, CDR2 FYNNEI. The specimen comprised CD4+ or CD8+ T cells sorted from blood, sampled in a trial of the OX40 agonist ivuxolimab. This chain joins TRBV2 and TRBJ1-1; 10 positions agree with TRBD1. The sequence was collected from an adult with an advanced solid tumor such as melanoma, head and neck, liver or kidney cancer. CDR3 loop: CASSAVGTGVRRNTEAFF. Written as DNA, the CDR3 is TGTGCCAGCAGTGCAGTCGGGACAGGGGTCCGACGAAACACTGAAGCTTTCTTT.